This note documents a single T cell receptor (beta chain) sequence. The data were taken from a study of OX40 agonist ivuxolimab in advanced cancers. The method was immunoSEQ multiplex PCR; TCRdb's version includes in-frame clones alone and lacks a portion of them. The data hold some 100,000 clones, with 94% observed a single time. The specimen comprised CD4+ or CD8+ T cells sorted from blood, sampled in a trial of the OX40 agonist ivuxolimab. This TCR derives from an adult with an advanced solid tumor such as melanoma, head and neck, liver or kidney cancer.

The CDR3 loop is CASSLVGLRNTIYF. The CDR3 DNA reads as TGTGCCAGCAGCTTAGTAGGCCTCAGAAACACCATATATTTT. The gene calls are TRBV13 and TRBJ1-3; D remains unclear. The CDR3 has 14 amino acids. Trimming removed 1 base at V and 5 bases at J, with 9 bases between. Germline loops: CDR1 PRHDT, CDR2 FYEKMQ (reference sequence). The variable domain in full, completed from reference TRBV13 and TRBJ1-3, reads AAGVIQSPRHLIKEKRETATLKCYPIPRHDTVYWYQQGPGQDPQFLISFYEKMQSDKGSIPDRFSAQQFSDYHSELNMSSLELGDSALYFCASSLVGLRNTIYFGEGSWLTVV.